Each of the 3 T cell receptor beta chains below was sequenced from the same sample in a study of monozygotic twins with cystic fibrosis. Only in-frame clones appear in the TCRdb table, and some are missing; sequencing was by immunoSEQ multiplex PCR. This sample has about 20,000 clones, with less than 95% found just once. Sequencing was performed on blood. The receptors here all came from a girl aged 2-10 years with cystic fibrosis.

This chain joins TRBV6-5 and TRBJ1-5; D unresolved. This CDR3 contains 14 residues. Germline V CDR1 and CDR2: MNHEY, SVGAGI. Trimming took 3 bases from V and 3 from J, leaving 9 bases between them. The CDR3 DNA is TGTGCCAGCAGTTATTACGGGATCAATCAGCCCCAGCATTTT. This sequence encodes CASSYYGINQPQHF.

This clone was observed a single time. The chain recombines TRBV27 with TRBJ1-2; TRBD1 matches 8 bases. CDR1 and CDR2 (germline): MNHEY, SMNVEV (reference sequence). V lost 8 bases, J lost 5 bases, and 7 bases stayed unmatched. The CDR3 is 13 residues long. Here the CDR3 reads CASLGTGGYGYTF. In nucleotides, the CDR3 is TGTGCCAGCCTAGGGACAGGCGGGTATGGCTACACCTTC.

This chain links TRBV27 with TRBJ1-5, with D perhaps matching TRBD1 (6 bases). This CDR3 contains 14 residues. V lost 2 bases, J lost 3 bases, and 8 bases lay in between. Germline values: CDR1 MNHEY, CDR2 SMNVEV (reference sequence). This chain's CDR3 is CASSLQGFNQPQHF. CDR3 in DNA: TGTGCCAGCAGTTTACAGGGGTTCAATCAGCCCCAGCATTTT.